This T cell receptor (beta chain) appears in the sequencing data of a study of shared clonotypes between healthy human individuals. Germline CDR1 reads MNHEY; CDR2 reads SMNVEV (reference sequence). This CDR3 contains 14 residues. V lost 8 bases to trimming and J lost 3 bases, with 17 bases between them. Execution of the assay was at deep level. Sequencing used immunoSEQ multiplex PCR; TCRdb keeps in-frame clones, though not all of them. The table has 2 million to 2.5 million clones, approximately 95% seen once; the top ten hold under 0.45%. The sequence was collected from a man between 18 and 35 years old in good health. Some clones in this sample may be carry-over from other donors' samples. The sequencing input was naive CD4+ T cells from PBMCs. Indicated subset: CD45RA+ positively selected. The gene calls are TRBV27 and TRBJ2-7; D is unresolved. CDR3: CASRVARSYYEQYF. The CDR3 DNA reads TGTGCCAGCCGGGTGGCTAGAAGCTACTACGAGCAGTACTTC.